Listed below are T cell receptor beta chains from one sample, sequenced in a study of cytomegalovirus exposure and HLA in healthy donors. Libraries were prepared by immunoSEQ multiplex PCR; TCRdb keeps only in-frame clonotypes and omits some of them. The sample contains about 160,000 clones, 75% to 90% of which appear only once. The sequenced material came from PBMCs. These receptors all come from a man between 25 and 39 years old in good health and CMV-seronegative. The CDR3 runs from the conserved cysteine through the conserved F or W. The order of the fields is clone size, D gene, J gene, V gene, CDR3 DNA, CDR3 protein. A D gene is named only where the DNA matches it firmly. The listing skips clone size in some rows; elsewhere it reads once, few, many or a size class.

NA NA TRBJ1-2 TRBV7-9 TGTGCCAGCACCTTAGGACAGAACTATGGCTACACCTTC CASTLGQNYGYTF
NA NA TRBJ2-1 TRBV7-2 TGTGCCAGCAGCTTAGTCTCTAGCCCCAGCGGACCCGTTGTGCAGTTCTTC CASSLVSSPSGPVVQFF
NA TRBD2 TRBJ2-1 TRBV5-1 TGCGCCAGCAGCTTGGAGCCTAGCGGGATCTACAATGAGCAGTTCTTC CASSLEPSGIYNEQFF
NA NA TRBJ1-6 TRBV27 TGTGCCAGCACTGGCCAGAATAATTCACCCCTCCACTTT CASTGQNNSPLHF
few TRBD1 TRBJ1-4 TRBV5-4 TGTGCCAGCAGCTTGGGGGGACAGGGGAATGAAAAACTGTTTTTT CASSLGGQGNEKLFF
NA NA TRBJ2-3 TRBV7-9 TGTGCCAGCAGCTCGGCAGATACGCAGTATTTT CASSSADTQYF
NA NA TRBJ1-2 TRBV9 TGTGCCAGCAGCGTAGCTCCCCAGGTAGCTAACTATGGCTACACCTTC CASSVAPQVANYGYTF
NA TRBD1 TRBJ2-7 TRBV28 TGTGCCAGCAGTTTACCAGGGCGGATACAGGGGGCTCGGAGCGAGCAGTACTTC CASSLPGRIQGARSEQYF
NA NA TRBJ1-1 TRBV2 TGTGCCAGCAGTGGTGGGGGGACGGGAACTGAAGCTTTCTTT CASSGGGTGTEAFF
NA TRBD2 TRBJ2-3 TRBV4-3 TGCGCCAGCAGCCAAGCCCAACTAGCGGGGGGGAGCACAGATACGCAGTATTTT CASSQAQLAGGSTDTQYF
NA TRBD2 TRBJ2-7 TRBV5-1 TGCGCCAGCAGTCCCAGGACTAGCGGGAGAGCATACGAGCAGTACTTC CASSPRTSGRAYEQYF
NA TRBD1 TRBJ2-1 TRBV27 TGTGCCAGCAGTGACCGACAGGGGAAGTTCTTC CASSDRQGKFF
few NA TRBJ2-3 TRBV11-2 TGTGCCAGCAGCTTAGGCTCAAGGACAGAATTAGATACGCAGTATTTT CASSLGSRTELDTQYF
NA NA TRBJ2-6 TRBV2 TGTGCCAGCAGTGCGAGGGATAGGGTCTCTGGGGCCAACGTCCTGACTTTC CASSARDRVSGANVLTF
NA NA TRBJ1-1 TRBV28 TGTGCCAGCAGTTTAGGAGGAAGTGGGGGGAGGAACACTGAAGCTTTCTTT CASSLGGSGGRNTEAFF
NA NA TRBJ2-7 TRBV21-1 TGTGCCAGCAGCCCTCGGGAGGGTTTCACCTACGAGCAGTACTTC CASSPREGFTYEQYF
few TRBD2 TRBJ2-1 TRBV6-5 TGTGCCAGCAGTCTTAGCGGGAGGAGTGAGCAGTTCTTC CASSLSGRSEQFF
few NA TRBJ2-1 TRBV5-6 TGTGCCAGCAGCTTAGGAGGAGATGAGCAGTTCTTC CASSLGGDEQFF
NA TRBD2 TRBJ2-1 TRBV5-1 TGCGCCAGCAGCCCGCGGGTAGCGGGAGGGTCTTCCTACAATGAGCAGTTCTTC CASSPRVAGGSSYNEQFF
NA TRBD1 TRBJ2-1 TRBV11-2 TGTGCCAGCAGCCGTACCAAGGGGGCACCTCCGTACGATGAGCAGTTCTTC CASSRTKGAPPYDEQFF
NA TRBD2 TRBJ2-3 TRBV10-3 TGTGCCATCAGTGTCACTAGCGGGAGGGCCACAGATACGCAGTATTTT CAISVTSGRATDTQYF
NA TRBD2 TRBJ2-3 TRBV28 TGTGCCAGCAGTAGCGGGGAGACAGATACGCAGTATTTT CASSSGETDTQYF
NA NA TRBJ1-2 TRBV6-1 TGTGCCAGCAGTTTTTCCCAGGACAAGTACTATGGCTACACCTTC CASSFSQDKYYGYTF
NA TRBD1 TRBJ2-3 TRBV14 TGTGCCAGCAGCCTACAGGGGTTGAGCACAGATACGCAGTATTTT CASSLQGLSTDTQYF
NA TRBD1 TRBJ1-2 TRBV29-1 TGCAGCGTTCCGACGACAGGGTCCAACTATGGCTACACCTTC CSVPTTGSNYGYTF
NA TRBD1 TRBJ1-6 TRBV7-9 TGTTCCAGCAGGACAGGAGATTCACCCCTCCACTTT CSSRTGDSPLHF
NA NA TRBJ1-1 TRBV6-6 TGTGCCAGCAGTTCCAGATCCACTGAAGCTTTCTTT CASSSRSTEAFF
once TRBD2 TRBJ2-1 TRBV6-1 TGTGCCAGCAGCGAACTAGCGGGAGGGGATAATGAGCAGTTCTTC CASSELAGGDNEQFF
NA TRBD2 TRBJ2-2 TRBV9 TGTGCCAGCAGCGCTATATCCGGGACTAGCGGATCTTCGGCCGGGGAGCTGTTTTTT CASSAISGTSGSSAGELFF
few NA TRBJ1-5 TRBV6-6 TGTGCCAGCAGTCTTCTGCGGGCCGAATCAGGTCAGCCCCAGCATTTT CASSLLRAESGQPQHF
once NA TRBJ1-1 TRBV2 TGTGCCAGCAGTGAAGCCCAGTGGGGGGACACTGAAGCTTTCTTT CASSEAQWGDTEAFF
NA NA TRBJ1-1 TRBV6-6 TGTGCCAGCAGTTATGATAACAGGGCCTTCACTGAAGCTTTCTTT CASSYDNRAFTEAFF
NA TRBD1 TRBJ1-1 TRBV28 TGTGCCAGCAGTCTACAGGGGGCTGTGAACACTGAAGCTTTCTTT CASSLQGAVNTEAFF
NA TRBD2 TRBJ2-2 TRBV5-6 TGTGCCAGCAGCCTCCGAGGCGGGAGGGTCGGGGAGCTGTTTTTT CASSLRGGRVGELFF
NA TRBD2 TRBJ2-7 TRBV5-4 TGTGCCAGCAGCGCGCGAGCGGGAGAAAGGGAGCAGTACTTC CASSARAGEREQYF
NA TRBD2 TRBJ2-7 TRBV7-9 TGTGCCAGCAGCTTAAGGACTAGCGGTTCCTACGAGCAGTACTTC CASSLRTSGSYEQYF
NA NA TRBJ1-1 TRBV28 TGTGCCAGCAGTTTCTCCAACACTGAAGCTTTCTTT CASSFSNTEAFF
once TRBD2 TRBJ2-1 TRBV2 TGTGCCAGCTCGTTTTTACTAGCGCAGGAGGAGCAGTTCTTC CASSFLLAQEEQFF
few TRBD1 TRBJ1-1 TRBV28 TGTGCCGCAGGGGGCCGTTACACTGAAGCTTTCTTT CAAGGRYTEAFF
NA TRBD2 TRBJ2-1 TRBV7-2 TGTGCCAGCAGCCCTAGCGGTCTTAGCTCCTACAATGAGCAGTTCTTC CASSPSGLSSYNEQFF
NA TRBD1 TRBJ1-6 TRBV6-1 TGTGCCAGCACGAGGGGGCAAAATAATTCACCCCTCCACTTT CASTRGQNNSPLHF
NA TRBD1 TRBJ1-5 TRBV19 TGTGCCAGTAGTTCCCTACAGGGGGTGAGTCAGCCCCAGCATTTT CASSSLQGVSQPQHF